Presented here are 2 T cell receptor beta chains from one specimen sequenced in a study of T-cell reconstitution after alpha-beta-depleted transplantation in children. For TCRbeta, the library was prepared with unique molecular identifiers. TCRdb itself ran the PCR reads through MiXCR, one entry per CDR3 protein. This repertoire shows over 200,000 distinct CDR3 sequences, about 8.2% found once; its top ten account for roughly a third. Sequencing used PBMCs, mostly from graft donor cells, obtained 360 days after TCRalphabeta/CD19-depleted stem cell transplant. Receptor source: a male patient aged 2-10 years who had a stem cell transplant for acute myeloid leukemia, so the T cells may come from the graft donor.

This clonotype was detected ten times or more. V usage is TRBV2 and J usage is TRBJ2-5; no definite D call. Germline V gives CDR1 SNHLY, CDR2 FYNNEI. Trimming took 1 base from V and 8 from J, leaving 14 bases between them. This CDR3 has 14 residues. CDR3 amino acids: CASSEGTRRSTQYF. In DNA form, the CDR3 reads TGTGCCAGCAGTGAAGGGACCAGGCGGTCCACCCAGTACTTC.

Points on this clonotype: This clone may be a read error of a much larger clone one base away. V is TRBV4-3 and J is TRBJ2-2; the D gene is possibly TRBD2 (6 bases). Trimming shortened V by 4 bases and J by 2 bases, and 11 bases separated the two germline ends. Germline CDR1 reads LGHNA; CDR2 reads YSLEER. CDR3 length equals 15 residues. CDR3 residues: CASSPRGQNTGELFF. CDR3 DNA: TGCGCCAGCAGCCCGCGGGGCCAAAACACCGGGGAGCTGTTTTTT.